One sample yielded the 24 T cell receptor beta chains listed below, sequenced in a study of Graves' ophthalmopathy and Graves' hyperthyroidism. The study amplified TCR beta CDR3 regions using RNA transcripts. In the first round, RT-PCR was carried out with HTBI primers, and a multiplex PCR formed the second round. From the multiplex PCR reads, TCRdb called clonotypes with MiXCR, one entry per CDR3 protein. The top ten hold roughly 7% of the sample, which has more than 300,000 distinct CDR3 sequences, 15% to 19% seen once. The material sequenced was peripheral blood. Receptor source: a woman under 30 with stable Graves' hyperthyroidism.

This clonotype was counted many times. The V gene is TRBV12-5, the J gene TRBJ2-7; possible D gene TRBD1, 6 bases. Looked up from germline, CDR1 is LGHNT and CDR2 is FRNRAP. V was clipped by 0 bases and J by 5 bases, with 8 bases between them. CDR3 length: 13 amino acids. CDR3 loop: CASGLVQGDEQYF. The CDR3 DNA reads TGTGCTAGTGGTTTGGTACAGGGTGACGAGCAGTACTTC.

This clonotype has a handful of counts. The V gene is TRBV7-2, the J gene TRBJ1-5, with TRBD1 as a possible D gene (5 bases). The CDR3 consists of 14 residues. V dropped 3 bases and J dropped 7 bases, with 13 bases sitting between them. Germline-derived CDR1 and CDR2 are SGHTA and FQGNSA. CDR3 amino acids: CASSFYSGGQPQHF. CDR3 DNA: TGTGCCAGCAGCTTTTACTCCGGGGGGCAGCCCCAGCATTTT.

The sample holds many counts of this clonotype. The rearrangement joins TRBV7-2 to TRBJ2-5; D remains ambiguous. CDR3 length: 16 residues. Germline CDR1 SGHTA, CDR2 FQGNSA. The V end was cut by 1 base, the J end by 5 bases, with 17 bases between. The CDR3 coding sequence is TGTGCCAGCAGCTTAGTATCAGATGTGGCCGGGGAGACCCAGTACTTC. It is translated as CASSLVSDVAGETQYF.

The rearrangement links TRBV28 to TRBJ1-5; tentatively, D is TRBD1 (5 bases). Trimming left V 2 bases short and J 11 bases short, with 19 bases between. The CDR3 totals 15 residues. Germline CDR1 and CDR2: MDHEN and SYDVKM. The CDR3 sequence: CASSLIQGINLSQHF. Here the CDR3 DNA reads TGTGCCAGCAGTTTAATCCAGGGTATCAATCTGTCCCAGCATTTT. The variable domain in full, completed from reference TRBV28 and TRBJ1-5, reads DVKVTQSSRYLVKRTGEKVFLECVQDMDHENMFWYRQDPGLGLRLIYFSYDVKMKEKGDIPEGYSVSREKKERFSLILESASTNQTSMYLCASSLIQGINLSQHFGDGTRLSIL.

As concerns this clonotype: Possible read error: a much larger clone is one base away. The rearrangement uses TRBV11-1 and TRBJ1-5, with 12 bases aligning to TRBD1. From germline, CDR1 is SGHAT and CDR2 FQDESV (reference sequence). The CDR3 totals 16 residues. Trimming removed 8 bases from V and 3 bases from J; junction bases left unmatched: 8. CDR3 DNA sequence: TGTGCCAGCTGCCAGGGACAGGGGGCGGTCAATCAGCCCCAGCATTTT. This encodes CASCQGQGAVNQPQHF. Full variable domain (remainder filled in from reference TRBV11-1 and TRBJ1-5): EAEVAQSPRYKITEKSQAVAFWCDPISGHATLYWYRQILGQGPELLVQFQDESVVDDSQLPKDRFSAERLKGVDSTLKIQPAELGDSAMYLCASCQGQGAVNQPQHFGDGTRLSIL.

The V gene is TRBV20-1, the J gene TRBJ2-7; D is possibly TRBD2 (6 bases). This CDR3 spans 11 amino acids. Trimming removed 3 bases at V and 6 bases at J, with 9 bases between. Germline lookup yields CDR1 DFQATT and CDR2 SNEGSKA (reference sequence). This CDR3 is CSARWGGEQYF. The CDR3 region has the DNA TGCAGTGCTAGGTGGGGAGGCGAGCAGTACTTC.

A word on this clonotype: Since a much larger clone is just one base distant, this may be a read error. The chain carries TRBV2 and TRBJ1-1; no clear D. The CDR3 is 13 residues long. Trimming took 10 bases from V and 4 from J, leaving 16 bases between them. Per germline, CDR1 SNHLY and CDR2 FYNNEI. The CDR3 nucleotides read TGTGCCAATCTGAATGATGTGAGCACTGAAGCTTTCTTT. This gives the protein CANLNDVSTEAFF.

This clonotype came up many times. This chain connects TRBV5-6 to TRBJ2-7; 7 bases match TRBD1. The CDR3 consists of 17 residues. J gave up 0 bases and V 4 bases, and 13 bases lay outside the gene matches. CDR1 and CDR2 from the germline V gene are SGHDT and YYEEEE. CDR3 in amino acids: CASSLLYTGTDSYEQYF. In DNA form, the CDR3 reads TGTGCCAGCAGCCTACTCTATACCGGGACAGACTCCTACGAGCAGTACTTC.

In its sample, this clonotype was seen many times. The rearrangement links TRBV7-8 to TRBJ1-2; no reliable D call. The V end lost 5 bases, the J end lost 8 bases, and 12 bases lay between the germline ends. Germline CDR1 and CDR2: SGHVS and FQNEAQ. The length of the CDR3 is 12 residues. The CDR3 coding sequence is TGTGCCAGCAGCCCTCCCCCCAGCGGCTACACCTTC. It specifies CASSPPPSGYTF.

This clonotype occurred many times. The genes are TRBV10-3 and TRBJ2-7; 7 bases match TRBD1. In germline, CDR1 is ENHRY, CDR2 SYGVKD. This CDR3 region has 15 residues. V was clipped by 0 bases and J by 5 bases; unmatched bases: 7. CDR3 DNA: TGTGCCATCAGTGAGTCGGCACAGGGGACCCACGAGCAGTACTTC. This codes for CAISESAQGTHEQYF.

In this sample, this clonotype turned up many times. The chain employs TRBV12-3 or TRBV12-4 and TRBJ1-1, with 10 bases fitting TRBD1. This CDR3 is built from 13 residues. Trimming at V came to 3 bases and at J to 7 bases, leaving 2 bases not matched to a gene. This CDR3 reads CASSLGTGDEAFF. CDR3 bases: TGTGCCAGCAGTTTGGGGACAGGGGATGAAGCTTTCTTT.

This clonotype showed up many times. The CDR3 spells CATSRDGVSANTGELFF. CDR3 bases: TGTGCCACCAGCAGAGATGGAGTCAGTGCGAACACCGGGGAGCTGTTTTTT. The V gene is TRBV15, the J gene TRBJ2-2; D is ambiguous. V shed 0 bases and J shed 0 bases, with 11 bases lying between them. CDR3 size: 17 residues. Germline V gene lookup returns CDR1 LNHNV and CDR2 YYDKDF (reference sequence).

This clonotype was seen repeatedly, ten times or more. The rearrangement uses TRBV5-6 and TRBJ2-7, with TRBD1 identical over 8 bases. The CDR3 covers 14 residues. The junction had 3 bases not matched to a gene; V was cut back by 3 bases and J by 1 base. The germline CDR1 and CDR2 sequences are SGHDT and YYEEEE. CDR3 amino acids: CASSSRDRSYEQYF. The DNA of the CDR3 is TGTGCCAGCAGCTCACGGGACAGGTCCTACGAGCAGTACTTC.

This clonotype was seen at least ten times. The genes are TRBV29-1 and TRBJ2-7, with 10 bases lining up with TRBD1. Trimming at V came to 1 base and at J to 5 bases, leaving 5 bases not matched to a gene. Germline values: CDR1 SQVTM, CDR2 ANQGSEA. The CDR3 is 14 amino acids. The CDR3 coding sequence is TGCAGCGTTGAAGGTGGGACAGGGGAAGACGAGCAGTACTTC. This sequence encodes CSVEGGTGEDEQYF.

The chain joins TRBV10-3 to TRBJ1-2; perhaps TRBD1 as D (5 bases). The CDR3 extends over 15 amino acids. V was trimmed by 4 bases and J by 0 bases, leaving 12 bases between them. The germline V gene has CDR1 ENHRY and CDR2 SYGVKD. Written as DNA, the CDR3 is TGTGCCATCAGTGGGGACGGACTAGCTAACTATGGCTACACCTTC. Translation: CAISGDGLANYGYTF.

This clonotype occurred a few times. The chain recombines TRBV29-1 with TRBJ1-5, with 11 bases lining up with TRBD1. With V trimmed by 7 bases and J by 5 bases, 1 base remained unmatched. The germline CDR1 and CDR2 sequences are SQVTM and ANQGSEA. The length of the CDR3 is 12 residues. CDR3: CSAGQGDQPQHF. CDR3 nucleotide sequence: TGCAGCGCGGGACAGGGGGATCAGCCCCAGCATTTT.

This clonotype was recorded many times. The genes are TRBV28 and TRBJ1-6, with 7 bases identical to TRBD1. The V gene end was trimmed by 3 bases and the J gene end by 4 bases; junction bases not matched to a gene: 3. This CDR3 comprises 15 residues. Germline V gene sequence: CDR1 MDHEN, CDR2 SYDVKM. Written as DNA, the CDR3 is TGTGCCAGCAGTTTGCGGGACAGTTATAATTCACCCCTCCACTTT. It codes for CASSLRDSYNSPLHF.

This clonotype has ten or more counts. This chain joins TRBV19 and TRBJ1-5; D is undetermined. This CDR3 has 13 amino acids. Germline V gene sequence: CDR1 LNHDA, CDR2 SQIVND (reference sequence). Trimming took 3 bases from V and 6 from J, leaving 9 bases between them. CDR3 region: CASSIRVPQPQHF. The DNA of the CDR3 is TGTGCCAGTAGTATTAGGGTGCCTCAGCCCCAGCATTTT.

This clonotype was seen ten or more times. CDR3 region: CSVDRGGETQYF. In DNA form, the CDR3 reads TGCAGTGTGGACAGGGGGGGGGAGACCCAGTACTTC. The chain links TRBV20-1 to TRBJ2-5; TRBD1 matches at 10 bases. The V and J ends lost 7 bases and 5 bases, in that order; junction bases with no gene match: 4. Germline assignment: CDR1 DFQATT and CDR2 SNEGSKA (reference sequence). This CDR3 has 12 residues.

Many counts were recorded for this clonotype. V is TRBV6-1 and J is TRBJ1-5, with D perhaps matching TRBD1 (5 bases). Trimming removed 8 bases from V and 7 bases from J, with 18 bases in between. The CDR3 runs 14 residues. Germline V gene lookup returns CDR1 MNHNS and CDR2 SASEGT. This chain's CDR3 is CASGSGTPAQPQHF. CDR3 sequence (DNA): TGTGCCAGCGGATCCGGGACCCCCGCCCAGCCCCAGCATTTT.

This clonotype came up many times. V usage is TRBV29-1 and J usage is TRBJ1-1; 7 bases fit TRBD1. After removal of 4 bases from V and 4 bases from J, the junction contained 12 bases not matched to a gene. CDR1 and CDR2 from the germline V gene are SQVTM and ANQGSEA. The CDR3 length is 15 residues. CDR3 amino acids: CSVGDYQQGITEAFF. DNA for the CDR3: TGCAGCGTTGGGGATTATCAACAGGGGATCACTGAAGCTTTCTTT.

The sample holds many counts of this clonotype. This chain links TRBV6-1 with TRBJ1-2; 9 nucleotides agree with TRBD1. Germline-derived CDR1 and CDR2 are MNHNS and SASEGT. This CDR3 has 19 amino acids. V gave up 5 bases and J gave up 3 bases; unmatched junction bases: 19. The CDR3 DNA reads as TGTGCCAGCAGTCAACCCACGCGACAGGGGGTCGCCCTCTACTATGGCTACACCTTC. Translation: CASSQPTRQGVALYYGYTF.

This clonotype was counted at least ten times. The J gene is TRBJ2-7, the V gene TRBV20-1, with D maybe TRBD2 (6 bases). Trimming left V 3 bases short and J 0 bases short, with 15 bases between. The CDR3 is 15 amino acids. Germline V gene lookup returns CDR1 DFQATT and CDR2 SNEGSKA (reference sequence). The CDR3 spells CSARDLDGSSYEQYF. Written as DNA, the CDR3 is TGCAGTGCTAGGGACCTGGACGGGAGCTCCTACGAGCAGTACTTC.

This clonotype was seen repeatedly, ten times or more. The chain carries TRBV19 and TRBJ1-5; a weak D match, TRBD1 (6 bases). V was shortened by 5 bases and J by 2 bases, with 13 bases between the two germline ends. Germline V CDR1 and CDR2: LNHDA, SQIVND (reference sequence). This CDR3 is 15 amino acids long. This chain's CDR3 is CASSGTGNGNQPQHF. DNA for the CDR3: TGTGCCAGTAGTGGAACAGGGAACGGCAATCAGCCCCAGCATTTT.